This T cell receptor beta chain was found in a study of CD8+CD57+ T cells in acquired aplastic anemia. This clonotype was recorded a few times. What it binds is not known. General study results and limits: Almost 30 sequences, all CD8+ CDR3, were shared between patients and controls.

CDR1 is DFQATT, CDR2 SNEGSKA, per germline (reference sequence). Trimming cost V 7 bases and J 7 bases, with 13 bases left between them. This CDR3 has 11 residues. Genomic DNA acted as the template from which TCR beta VDJ combination and CDR3 sequence profiling were carried out. TCRdb re-analysed the reads in MiXCR, keeping a single row per CDR3 protein. The repertoire has fewer than 200,000 distinct CDR3 sequences, 55% to 80% of them found once; the top ten carry about 41%. The receptor was derived from a human donor in good health. Sequenced material: sorted CD4+, CD8+, or CD8+CD57+ T cells (not recorded which) from PBMCs. The chain joins TRBV20-1 to TRBJ1-1, with a possible D match to TRBD1 (5 bases). CDR3 region: CSVIWGGEAFF. CDR3 sequence (DNA): TGCAGTGTTATTTGGGGCGGTGAAGCTTTCTTT.